This T cell receptor (beta chain) emerged from a study of OX40 agonist ivuxolimab in advanced cancers. Study overall: Patients receiving dose escalation had hepatocellular carcinoma, melanoma, renal cell or head and neck cancer. Males comprised 75% to 90% of the group, whose mean age was 60 years (range 23 to 79). Of the participants, more than 35% had some prior anti-PD-1, anti-PD-L1 or anti-CTLA-4 therapy, which was allowed.

This CDR3 is built from 14 residues. Germline V gene sequence: CDR1 MDHEN, CDR2 SYDVKM. The V end lost 2 bases, the J end lost 2 bases, and 9 bases lay between the germline ends. Profiled with immunoSEQ multiplex PCR; TCRdb holds only in-frame clones, not every one. The repertoire holds 70,000 to 95,000 clones, with 85% to 90% as singletons. This chain connects TRBV28 to TRBJ2-5; the D gene is possibly TRBD1 (6 bases). The starting material was CD4+ or CD8+ T cells sorted from blood, obtained in a trial of the OX40 agonist ivuxolimab. The TCR was taken from an adult with an advanced solid tumor such as melanoma, head and neck, liver or kidney cancer. Here the CDR3 DNA reads TGTGCCAGCAGTTTAGCAGGACAGCAAGAGACCCAGTACTTC. It specifies CASSLAGQQETQYF.